The sequence of this T cell receptor (beta chain) was determined in a study of shared clonotypes between healthy human individuals (dated by TCRdb to about 2020). Concerning the study at large: Three men and a couple of women, aged 18 to 49 years, made up the cohort. For each donor, CD4 naive and CD4 memory were each run on three plates, CD8 naive on two plates, and CD8 memory on one plate. To increase sequencing depth and limit assay-specific biases, TCR repertoire library preparation and sequencing were carried out by different laboratories using diverse techniques. To estimate repertoire size and how much clonotypes are shared between individuals, the study performed deep sequencing of blood TCR repertoires from roughly five healthy adults. Each donor's leukapheresis produced roughly between roughly 0.94 and 9.5 billion PBMCs. General findings and caveats noted by the study authors: About 5% of naive CD4, 3% to 3.5% of naive CD8, around 2.3% of memory CD4, and 0.4% of memory CD8 clonotypes were shared across several donors. Pairwise subsampling indicated that sequencing depth was expected to affect the degree of clonotype sharing among donors. Sampling was restricted to blood, and TCR repertoires in tissue are likely to differ from TCR repertoires in blood. Estimated clonotype richness was generally larger for naive than for memory subsets. Because the study included a small number of donors, the genetic and exposure-history diversity represented was limited. Rarefaction of sorted-subset datasets indicated incomplete sequencing despite the large sequencing depth. Compared with non-shared clonotypes, clonotypes shared by all four sorted-subset donors had higher generation probabilities.

V loses 3 bases, J loses 8 bases, and the germline ends lie 10 bases apart. The CDR3 runs 13 amino acids, cysteine and phenylalanine included. Only the CDR3 DNA stays, 39 bases, in frame from base 1. Via the germline V gene, CDR1 is MNHNS and CDR2 SASEGT. Regarding this clone: Its specific antigen is unknown. Qualities for individual bases were not recorded, and no much larger clone is one base off.

Healthy HIV-negative adults with no recently reported acute infections or vaccinations were included as donors. Only Caucasian adults living in Nashville, Tennessee, USA were represented among the donors. Magnetic negative selection was used to enrich CD4+ T cells, after which naive cells were positively selected on CD45RA and the negative fraction became the memory subset. Blood was obtained by leukapheresis, after which PBMCs were separated by Ficoll-Histopaque density gradient centrifugation and cryopreserved in liquid nitrogen vapor phase. Purity and quantity of every magnetically sorted T cell population were checked by analytical flow cytometry. Each sorted fraction had its genomic DNA isolated and then quantified by UV absorbance on a Nanodrop 2000c. Using the deep immunoSEQ assay, multiplex PCR amplified TCR CDR3 regions from genomic DNA. Extracted genomic DNA from each cell subset was spread evenly across all wells of several immunoSEQ 96-well plates, with each plate serving as a replicate. For sorted subsets, approximately 210 ng genomic DNA, equal to 25,000 to 35,000 T cell genomes, was loaded into each replicate PCR. Purified libraries were measured with a Qubit 3.0 fluorometer, size-checked on a Bioanalyzer 2100, and measured again with the KAPA Library Quantification kit. Each immunoSEQ 96-well plate was sequenced on its own single-read 150-cycle Illumina NextSeq 550 flow cell. As for the original processing: Because the immunoSEQ output held only junctional sequences and lacked quality scores, the filtering could not match the filtering applied to full-length reads. To assign V/J genes and CDR3, sequences were annotated against IMGT germline references using PyIR, a Python wrapper for IgBLAST v1.9. Reads with weak V/J assignments (E-value above 1e-6), missing CDR3, stop codons, out-of-frame junctions, or ambiguous translated residues were removed. V3J clonotypes were defined as sequences sharing an identical inferred V gene, J gene, and CDR3 amino acid sequence. The percentage overlap between two repertoires was calculated by dividing the number of shared unique clonotypes by the size of the smaller repertoire. Repertoire richness was assessed with RTK rarefaction, the Chao1 estimator, and Recon v2.1 estimates of unobserved clonotypes. Generation probabilities for all TCRbeta clonotypes obtained by the gDNA method from several donors were computed using OLGA. Imported from immuneACCESS, the table was reduced by TCRdb to in-frame sequences with V and J called. These copies leave out some clones; in studies compared against another copy, an unresolved V gene accounts for under half, and the cause of the remainder is not known. For V, J and clone size, that table is used; D and trimming come from the DNA. Within this sample are 2 million to 2.5 million clones, with roughly 93% of them counted one time only. The top ten constitute 0.39% of the sample.

The sequencing sample was made of naive CD4+ T cells from PBMCs. The cell subset or site label, read with the paper, signifies: CD45RA+ positively selected. The sequence derives from a man between 18 and 29 years old in good health. Some clones in this sample may be carry-over from other donors' samples. The chain was built from TRBV6-1 and TRBJ2-2; the D segment could be TRBD1, given 5 matching bases. The DNA reads as follows: TGTGCCAGCAGTGAGTCAGGGCGTGGGGAGCTGTTTTTT. It encodes CASSESGRGELFF.